These 32 T cell receptor beta chains were all obtained from the same sample, sequenced in a study of blood T cells in healthy people across ages. For the second PCR, which ran for about 6 to 11 cycles, a sample-barcoded 5' primer and a J-beta primer mix were used. MiXCR was run by TCRdb on the 5' RACE reads, yielding one entry per CDR3 protein. The sample lists 790,000 or so distinct CDR3 sequences; about half were seen once. Sequencing used blood. The receptors were gathered from a man at least 80 years old in good health.

This clonotype was observed a few times. The chain carries TRBV10-3 and TRBJ2-1, with a weak D call TRBD2 (6 bases). The germline gives CDR1 ENHRY, CDR2 SYGVKD. V shed 2 bases and J shed 3 bases, with 11 bases lying between them. The CDR3 length is 15 residues. The DNA for the CDR3 is TGTGCCATCAGTGAGAGCACCGGGAGCTACAATGAGCAGTTCTTC. Its translation: CAISESTGSYNEQFF.

Written as DNA, the CDR3 is TGCAGTGCTCTGACAGGGAGTGCGAACACTGAAGCTTTCTTT. Amino acid sequence: CSALTGSANTEAFF. J is TRBJ1-1 and V is TRBV20-1; 7 bases align to TRBD1. Germline V lookup: CDR1 DFQATT, CDR2 SNEGSKA (reference sequence). The length of the CDR3 is 14 residues. J lost 1 base, V lost 5 bases, and 7 bases had no gene match.

In this sample, this clonotype turned up a few times. The V and J genes are TRBV6-1 and TRBJ2-3; perhaps D is TRBD1 or TRBD2 (5 bases each). V lost 6 bases to trimming and J lost 0 bases, with 19 bases between them. CDR1 and CDR2 from the germline V gene are MNHNS and SASEGT. This CDR3 comprises 17 residues. The DNA for the CDR3 is TGTGCCAGCAGACCAATGGATGGGGGAGCTAGCACAGATACGCAGTATTTT. It translates to CASRPMDGGASTDTQYF.

The table lists this clonotype with a few counts. The CDR3 DNA follows: TGCAGCGCCCTCGCTCATGTAGCGGGAGGGGTATCGTCCGGGGAGCTGTTTTTT. This translates into CSALAHVAGGVSSGELFF. The V and J genes are TRBV29-1 and TRBJ2-2; 11 bases are shared with TRBD2. In germline, CDR1 is SQVTM, CDR2 ANQGSEA. CDR3 length: 18 amino acids. V shed 7 bases and J 6 bases; nucleotides not matched to a gene: 19.

This clonotype has just a few counts. The chain combines TRBV6-6 with TRBJ2-1, with 8 bases identical to TRBD1. V lost 5 bases, J lost 10 bases, and 10 bases stayed unmatched. The germline CDR1 and CDR2 sequences are MNHNY and SVGAGI (reference sequence). The CDR3 has 14 amino acids. The CDR3 region is CASSQPGQDIEQFF. In nucleotides, the CDR3 is TGTGCCAGCAGTCAACCGGGACAGGACATCGAGCAGTTCTTC.

This clonotype turned up a few times. The chain combines TRBV20-1 with TRBJ2-1; D is possibly TRBD2 (6 bases). CDR3 length: 11 amino acids. Deletions cut 4 bases from V and 9 bases from J, with 10 bases between. Germline lookup yields CDR1 DFQATT and CDR2 SNEGSKA (reference sequence). The CDR3 sequence: CSAMRDFEQFF. CDR3 sequence (DNA): TGCAGTGCTATGCGGGATTTTGAGCAGTTCTTC.

The J gene is TRBJ2-3, the V gene TRBV4-2; TRBD1 or TRBD2 may be the D gene (5 bases each). Trimming pared 3 bases from V and 0 bases from J, leaving 16 bases between. The CDR3 consists of 17 residues. Germline V gives CDR1 LGHNA, CDR2 YNFKEQ. DNA of the CDR3: TGTGCCAGCAGCCAGACCGTTAACGGGGCTAGCACAGATACGCAGTATTTT. It codes for CASSQTVNGASTDTQYF.

This clonotype was observed at least ten times. This chain connects TRBV11-2 to TRBJ2-1, with TRBD1 identical over 7 bases. From germline, CDR1 is SGHAT and CDR2 FQNNGV. CDR3 size: 15 residues. After removal of 3 bases from V and 8 bases from J, the junction contained 10 bases not matched to a gene. The CDR3 here is CASSFFTGEGDEQFF. The DNA for the CDR3 is TGTGCCAGCAGCTTTTTCACAGGGGAAGGAGATGAGCAGTTCTTC.

About this clonotype itself: Being one base from a much bigger clone, this may be a read error. The chain uses TRBV10-3 and TRBJ2-6; 8 bases line up with TRBD2. The V gene end was trimmed by 4 bases and the J gene end by 0 bases; junction bases not matched to a gene: 14. The germline CDR1 and CDR2 sequences are ENHRY and SYGVKD. The CDR3 is 20 residues long. The CDR3 is CAISAPDRLAHNSGANVLTF. The CDR3 DNA reads TGTGCCATCAGTGCCCCGGATAGACTAGCGCACAACTCTGGGGCCAACGTCCTGACTTTC.

CDR3 in amino acids: CASSSLGAEQYF. DNA for the CDR3: TGTGCCAGCAGTTCCCTAGGGGCCGAGCAGTACTTC. The chain couples TRBV5-6 to TRBJ2-4, with a possible D match to TRBD1 (5 bases). Gene TRBJ2-7 matches the end of the DNA better, so the J call may be wrong. CDR3 size: 12 residues. The germline V gene has CDR1 SGHDT and CDR2 YYEEEE.

This chain joins TRBV5-1 and TRBJ2-1; 9 bases are a match to TRBD2. Germline V gene data show CDR1 as SGHRS and CDR2 as YFSETQ. The CDR3 runs to 14 residues. The V gene end was trimmed by 4 bases and the J gene end by 10 bases; junction bases not matched to a gene: 9. The chain's CDR3 is CASSPGVAGVEQFF. The CDR3, as DNA: TGCGCCAGCAGCCCCGGGGTAGCGGGAGTGGAGCAGTTCTTC.

This clonotype was seen many times. The chain is built from TRBV10-3 and TRBJ1-5; no clear D gene. Trimming shortened V by 6 bases and J by 0 bases, and 6 bases separated the two germline ends. The CDR3 is 13 residues long. CDR1 ENHRY and CDR2 SYGVKD come from the germline V gene. This CDR3 is CAIRGGSNQPQHF. The CDR3 DNA follows: TGTGCCATCAGAGGCGGTAGCAATCAGCCCCAGCATTTT.

This clonotype occurred many times. The chain is built from TRBV5-1 and TRBJ1-5, with D possibly being TRBD1 (5 bases). V lost 3 bases and J 1 base, leaving 11 bases between the germline ends. CDR3 length equals 15 residues. Germline CDR1 SGHRS, CDR2 YFSETQ. CDR3 residues: CASSSGTQSNQPQHF. Written as DNA, the CDR3 is TGCGCCAGCAGCTCTGGGACGCAGAGCAATCAGCCCCAGCATTTT. Together with reference TRBV5-1 and TRBJ1-5, the CDR3 gives the full variable domain: KAGVTQTPRYLIKTRGQQVTLSCSPISGHRSVSWYQQTPGQGLQFLFEYFSETQRNKGNFPGRFSGRQFSNSRSEMNVSTLELGDSALYLCASSSGTQSNQPQHFGDGTRLSIL.

There are a few counts of this clonotype. The CDR3 DNA sequence: TGCAGCGTTCGGGACAGGGGGCGCATTAATGAGCAGTTCTTC. Translated, it gives CSVRDRGRINEQFF. The J gene is TRBJ2-1, the V gene TRBV29-1; 12 positions agree with TRBD1. Germline V CDR1 and CDR2: SQVTM, ANQGSEA. V shed 5 bases, J shed 7 bases, and the junction held 6 bases outside the gene matches. The CDR3 sequence is 14 residues long.

The chain is built from TRBV3-1 and TRBJ2-7, with 9 bases that match TRBD1. The CDR3 is 14 residues long. Trimming at V came to 5 bases and at J to 7 bases, leaving 9 bases not matched to a gene. Germline-derived CDR1 and CDR2 are LGHDT and YNNKEL (reference sequence). CDR3 region: CASSVRDRVGEQYF. As DNA, the CDR3 is TGTGCCAGCAGCGTCCGGGACAGGGTCGGAGAGCAGTACTTC.

The J gene is TRBJ2-7, the V gene TRBV5-1; TRBD1 aligns across 7 bases. The CDR3 has 14 amino acids. With V trimmed by 4 bases and J by 2 bases, 6 bases remained unmatched. Germline V gene sequence: CDR1 SGHRS, CDR2 YFSETQ. The CDR3 spells CASSLDRPPYEQYF. In nucleotides, the CDR3 is TGCGCCAGCAGCCTGGACAGGCCTCCCTACGAGCAGTACTTC.

DNA for the CDR3: TGCAGCGTCGGAACCTTAGCGGGTCTATCCTACGAGCAGTACTTC. It translates to CSVGTLAGLSYEQYF. The V call is TRBV29-1, the J call TRBJ2-7; 7 bases agree with TRBD2. J gave up 1 base and V 6 bases, and 12 bases lay outside the gene matches. The CDR3 contains 15 residues. Looked up from germline, CDR1 is SQVTM and CDR2 is ANQGSEA.

The chain has TRBV20-1 and TRBJ2-1; D remains ambiguous. This CDR3 is built from 14 residues. Looked up from germline, CDR1 is DFQATT and CDR2 is SNEGSKA (reference sequence). V lost 2 bases and J 6 bases, leaving 14 bases between the germline ends. CDR3 in amino acids: CSARSAPRFNEQFF. DNA of the CDR3: TGCAGTGCTAGATCGGCTCCCCGTTTCAATGAGCAGTTCTTC.

The CDR3 DNA reads TGTGCCAGCAGCCGCGGGACAGTGAAAGAGACCCAGTACTTC. It codes for CASSRGTVKETQYF. The chain joins TRBV11-2 to TRBJ2-5; D possibly corresponds to TRBD1 (7 bases). The CDR3 contains 14 residues. Per germline, CDR1 SGHAT and CDR2 FQNNGV. V lost 5 bases and J 3 bases, leaving 13 bases between the germline ends.

The V call is TRBV5-1, the J call TRBJ1-4; 10 bases fit TRBD1. In germline, CDR1 is SGHRS, CDR2 YFSETQ. The CDR3 spans 16 residues. The V segment lost 0 bases and the J segment 8 bases; nucleotides outside the gene matches: 7. The chain's CDR3 is CASSLGQGARKEKLFF. DNA of the CDR3: TGCGCCAGCAGCTTGGGACAGGGGGCGCGAAAAGAAAAACTGTTTTTT.

The J gene is TRBJ1-1, the V gene TRBV20-1; the D is unclear. V was trimmed by 6 bases and J by 0 bases, leaving 11 bases between them. The germline gives CDR1 DFQATT, CDR2 SNEGSKA (reference sequence). The CDR3 is 13 residues long. The CDR3 protein is CSAPLNLNTEAFF. Here the CDR3 DNA reads TGCAGTGCCCCTCTGAACCTGAACACTGAAGCTTTCTTT.

This clonotype was seen a handful of times. The V and J genes are TRBV29-1 and TRBJ1-4; D is possibly TRBD1 (6 bases). V was clipped by 3 bases and J by 8 bases, with 10 bases between them. Germline CDR1 is SQVTM and CDR2 is ANQGSEA. The CDR3 is 12 residues long. CDR3 region: CSVDRGGEKLFF. The CDR3 bases are TGCAGCGTTGACAGGGGCGGAGAAAAACTGTTTTTT.

The V call is TRBV29-1, the J call TRBJ2-1; D might be TRBD2 (5 bases). V was shortened by 5 bases and J by 7 bases, with 15 bases between the two germline ends. This CDR3 region has 13 residues. The germline CDR1 and CDR2 sequences are SQVTM and ANQGSEA. The CDR3 here is CSVSHSSSNEQFF. In nucleotides, the CDR3 is TGCAGCGTTTCCCACTCTAGCAGTAATGAGCAGTTCTTC.

This clonotype was seen ten or more times. This chain connects TRBV20-1 to TRBJ2-7, with D perhaps matching TRBD1 (5 bases). The V end lost 7 bases, the J end lost 1 base, and 14 bases lay between the germline ends. This CDR3 comprises 13 residues. The germline V gene encodes CDR1 DFQATT and CDR2 SNEGSKA (reference sequence). The CDR3 region is CSVIPSGSYEQYF. In nucleotides, the CDR3 is TGCAGTGTTATTCCCTCAGGGTCCTACGAGCAGTACTTC.

V and J are TRBV2 and TRBJ2-7; 8 nucleotides agree with TRBD1. The CDR3 covers 13 residues. Germline values: CDR1 SNHLY, CDR2 FYNNEI. V lost 6 bases, J lost 6 bases, and 7 bases stayed unmatched. This CDR3 reads CASSNGQGGEQYF. CDR3 in DNA: TGTGCCAGCAGCAACGGACAGGGAGGCGAGCAGTACTTC.

The chain employs TRBV19 and TRBJ2-2, with TRBD1 matching over 9 bases. The trim removed 6 bases at V and 6 bases at J, leaving 14 bases unmatched. This CDR3 is 17 amino acids long. CDR1 is LNHDA and CDR2 is SQIVND in the germline V gene (reference sequence). CDR3 coding DNA: TGTGCCAGTAGCAAACAGGGGGCGCTTCATACGGCCGGGGAGCTGTTTTTT. Translation: CASSKQGALHTAGELFF.

This clonotype has at least ten counts. The V call is TRBV20-1, the J call TRBJ2-1; 10 positions match TRBD2. V shed 4 bases, J shed 6 bases, and the junction held 15 bases outside the gene matches. Germline CDR1 is DFQATT and CDR2 is SNEGSKA (reference sequence). The CDR3 is 17 amino acids. CDR3 nucleotide sequence: TGCAGTGCTACATCCACCCTGGCTAGCGGGAGAATCAATGAGCAGTTCTTC. Translation gives CSATSTLASGRINEQFF.

The chain joins TRBV7-3 to TRBJ2-7; D not certain. This CDR3 comprises 13 residues. Trimming cost V 1 base and J 2 bases, with 6 bases left between them. CDR1 SGHTA and CDR2 FQGTGA come from the germline V gene. The CDR3 bases are TGTGCCAGCAGCTTAAACCCAGCCTACGAGCAGTACTTC. Encoded protein: CASSLNPAYEQYF.

This clonotype was seen only a few times. The genes are TRBV3-1 and TRBJ2-3; TRBD2 might be the D (5 bases). The CDR3 contains 13 residues. V lost 3 bases and J 3 bases, leaving 7 bases between the germline ends. The germline V gene encodes CDR1 LGHDT and CDR2 YNNKEL (reference sequence). This CDR3 is CASSQLATDTQYF. The CDR3 DNA is TGTGCCAGCAGCCAGTTAGCGACAGATACGCAGTATTTT.

The chain links TRBV14 to TRBJ2-1; D possibly matches TRBD1 or TRBD2 (5 bases each). V gave up 0 bases and J gave up 4 bases, with 7 bases separating them. Per germline, CDR1 SGHDN and CDR2 FVKESK. This CDR3 has 14 residues. Written as DNA, the CDR3 is TGTGCCAGCAGCCAAGAATGGGGGTACAATGAGCAGTTCTTC. Amino acid sequence: CASSQEWGYNEQFF. Full variable domain (missing parts from reference TRBV14 and TRBJ2-1): EAGVTQFPSHSVIEKGQTVTLRCDPISGHDNLYWYRRVMGKEIKFLLHFVKESKQDESGMPNNRFLAERTGGTYSTLKVQPAELEDSGVYFCASSQEWGYNEQFFGPGTRLTVL.

The chain couples TRBV20-1 to TRBJ2-1; 9 bases line up with TRBD2. J gave up 10 bases and V 0 bases, and 13 bases lay outside the gene matches. CDR1 and CDR2 from the germline V gene are DFQATT and SNEGSKA (reference sequence). CDR3 length: 16 residues. The CDR3 DNA sequence: TGCAGTGCTAGAGATATCAAGCGGGAGGACCTGTACGAGCAGTTCTTC. Protein product: CSARDIKREDLYEQFF.

This clonotype was seen repeatedly, ten times or more. The CDR3 DNA reads as TGCAGCGTTGCGGGGGGAGATCGCTATGGCTACACCTTC. Translation gives CSVAGGDRYGYTF. The V gene is TRBV29-1, the J gene TRBJ1-2, with D possibly being TRBD1 (5 bases). The germline V gene has CDR1 SQVTM and CDR2 ANQGSEA. The CDR3 spans 13 residues. Trimming stripped 4 bases from V and 4 bases from J, with 13 bases between. Complete variable domain (other parts from reference TRBV29-1 and TRBJ1-2): SAVISQKPSRDICQRGTSLTIQCQVDSQVTMMFWYRQQPGQSLTLIATANQGSEATYESGFVIDKFPISRPNLTFSTLTVSNMSPEDSSIYLCSVAGGDRYGYTFGSGTRLTVV.